The 8 T cell receptor beta chains given below trace back to one sample, sequenced in a study of blood T cell repertoires in COVID-19. Method: immunoSEQ multiplex PCR; TCRdb's copy keeps in-frame clones and lacks some. The table includes some 210,000 clones, roughly 87% detected once. Material for sequencing was PBMCs or T cells enriched from blood (not recorded which). All receptors come from a man between 18 and 35 years old with acute COVID-19.

This chain links TRBV27 with TRBJ1-1; perhaps TRBD1 as D (5 bases). The V end was cut by 2 bases, the J end by 0 bases, with 7 bases between. This CDR3 has 14 amino acids. Germline values: CDR1 MNHEY, CDR2 SMNVEV (reference sequence). The chain's CDR3 is CASSLGALNTEAFF. CDR3 bases: TGTGCCAGCAGTTTAGGGGCTTTGAACACTGAAGCTTTCTTT.

The table lists this clone with a few counts. The chain joins TRBV10-3 to TRBJ2-2, with a possible D match to TRBD1 (5 bases). The CDR3 loop spans 16 amino acids. V lost 5 bases and J 7 bases, leaving 20 bases between the germline ends. Looked up from germline, CDR1 is ENHRY and CDR2 is SYGVKD. The CDR3 sequence is CAISPIRAPRVGELFF. CDR3 coding DNA: TGTGCCATCAGTCCCATCAGGGCCCCCAGGGTCGGGGAGCTGTTTTTT.

V and J are TRBV25-1 and TRBJ2-7; 9 bases align to TRBD2. Germline values: CDR1 MGHDK, CDR2 SYGVNS. After removal of 2 bases from V and 5 bases from J, the junction contained 16 bases not matched to a gene. This CDR3 has 18 residues. This CDR3 reads CASSEVVLGVAGVHEQYF. The DNA of the CDR3 is TGTGCCAGCAGTGAAGTGGTTCTTGGGGTAGCGGGAGTTCACGAGCAGTACTTC.

The chain links TRBV7-9 to TRBJ1-1; TRBD1 is a possible D gene (5 bases). V was pared by 6 bases and J by 1 base, with 15 bases between. CDR1 and CDR2 from the germline V gene are SEHNR and FQNEAQ (reference sequence). This CDR3 is built from 15 residues. CDR3 coding DNA: TGTGCCAGCAGTCCGGTTGGAGGGGAGAACACTGAAGCTTTCTTT. Translating it yields CASSPVGGENTEAFF.

This chain joins TRBV6-5 and TRBJ1-6, with unresolved D. The germline CDR1 and CDR2 sequences are MNHEY and SVGAGI. The CDR3 sequence is 14 residues long. The germline V and J ends were trimmed by 2 bases and 7 bases, with 9 bases remaining between them. The CDR3 DNA sequence: TGTGCCAGCAGTTACCCAGGACTAAATTCACCCCTCCACTTT. Translating gives CASSYPGLNSPLHF.

This sequence joins TRBV27 and TRBJ1-1, with D uncertain. The CDR3 is 14 residues long. From germline, CDR1 is MNHEY and CDR2 SMNVEV (reference sequence). V lost 3 bases, J lost 8 bases, and 16 bases lay in between. Here the CDR3 reads CASSFLGPSSEAFF. As DNA, the CDR3 is TGTGCCAGCAGTTTCTTAGGACCTAGCTCCGAAGCTTTCTTT.

This clone has just one count. The genes are TRBV28 and TRBJ2-7; 9 positions match TRBD1. Germline V gene data show CDR1 as MDHEN and CDR2 as SYDVKM. The V gene end was trimmed by 4 bases and the J gene end by 4 bases; junction bases not matched to a gene: 2. This CDR3 region has 13 residues. CDR3 amino acids: CASSSQGAYEQYF. The CDR3 nucleotides read TGTGCCAGCAGTTCACAGGGGGCGTACGAGCAGTACTTC. Combining the CDR3 with reference TRBV28 and TRBJ2-7 gives the whole variable domain DVKVTQSSRYLVKRTGEKVFLECVQDMDHENMFWYRQDPGLGLRLIYFSYDVKMKEKGDIPEGYSVSREKKERFSLILESASTNQTSMYLCASSSQGAYEQYFGPGTRLTVT.

The sample holds a few counts of this clone. CDR3 residues: CASSLSGQDLPLHF. For the CDR3, the DNA is TGTGCCAGCAGTTTGTCCGGACAGGATTTACCCCTCCACTTT. The chain uses TRBV28 and TRBJ1-6; 7 bases map to TRBD1. The germline V gene encodes CDR1 MDHEN and CDR2 SYDVKM. The V and J ends lost 3 bases and 12 bases, in that order; junction bases with no gene match: 8. This CDR3 has 14 amino acids.